Included here is one T cell receptor (beta chain) sequence, with context. No antigen is known for it. Base qualities are not provided; no much larger clone lies one nucleotide away. Genomic DNA was extracted from the FACS-sorted cells, and the TCRbeta chains were sequenced by the commercial immunoSEQ service. Turning to the authors' computational methods: The repertoire data were analyzed using ImmunoSEQ Analyzer software v3.0 and R v3.5.1. Only productive rearrangements were analyzed, because sequences with stop codons or out-of-frame rearrangements were removed. Simpson diversity, Shannon entropy, CDR3 length and nucleotide addition metrics were obtained from the sequencing provider. Clonotypes were grouped by frequency into dominant, sub-dominant, low or lowest abundance categories, and clonotypes below 0.1% were left out of most analyses. Any CDR3 amino acid clonotype present in at least two subjects at a cumulative frequency of at least 0.5% was labeled public. Sourced from immuneACCESS, this table was stored by TCRdb with only in-frame sequences that have V and J called. A share of the clones is absent; for the studies checked, an unresolved V gene accounts for under half, and the remainder has no known explanation. V and J calls and clone size are as listed in that table; D and trimming were resolved from the DNA. Counted in this sample were tens of thousands of clones; approximately 85% of them appeared once. The top ten clones comprise approximately 11% of the sample.

The data derive from a study of CD8 T cells in acute hepatitis C reinfection (dated by TCRdb to the early 2020s). Turning to the overall study: The study profiled the TCRbeta repertoire of CD8+ T cells specific for the HCV NS3-1073 epitope during acute infection and after viral clearance. Paired acute and follow-up samples were contributed by four of the spontaneous resolvers.

The study at large found these results: Because bulk sequencing covered only the TCRbeta chain, the alphabeta pairing of public clonotypes could not be determined. Roughly 13 public clonotypes were identified irrespective of outcome, and one of the public clonotypes used V04-02/J02-02. CDR3 sequences shared with other epitopes were rarely observed, and exact matching may have been limited by differing sequencing approaches. Preferential use of the TRBV04 and TRBV06 gene families was observed in all groups, and this preferential usage was not explained by overrepresentation in the naive pool. NS3-1073 specific cells were too rare to sort in chronically infected subjects, so no follow-up repertoires exist for those subjects. The NS3-1073 specific repertoires were highly diverse, and diversity did not differ significantly among acute resolver, follow-up resolver and acute chronic samples.

The sample's time point label, in plain terms: naive CD8 control sorted from an acute-time-point sample. Enrolled in the Montreal Hepatitis C Cohort (HEPCO) in Canada, the donors were people who inject drugs, and these donors were followed every 3 months. Acute primary HCV infection was defined by a positive HCV RNA or antibody test following a negative test within the previous 24 weeks. CD3, CD8 and CD45RO antibodies were used for surface staining, and dead cells were excluded with an aqua fixable dye. Among the cohort members were roughly eight spontaneous resolvers, with spontaneous resolution defined as HCV RNA clearance within 24 weeks. Negative selection by means of the MACS CD8+ T cell Isolation Kit yielded CD8+ T cells from peripheral blood mononuclear cells recovered from cryopreservation by thawing. Cells were sorted on a BD FACSAria II cell sorter. The CDR3, from cysteine to phenylalanine, totals 17 residues. Kept here is only the CDR3 DNA, which spans 51 bases and is read in frame from base 1. CDR1 and CDR2 (SGHAT, FQNNGV) derive from the germline V gene. V is cut back by 0 bases and J by 7 bases, with 5 bases in the junction unmatched.

The specimen sequenced was naive CD8+ T cells from PBMCs. The cell subset or site label for this specimen denotes: sorted total naive CD45RO-negative CD8+ T cells. The TCR was taken from a woman between 18 and 30 years old who spontaneously cleared hepatitis C infection. The chain joins TRBV11-2 to TRBJ2-1; a stretch of 14 junction bases matches TRBD2. The nucleotide sequence reads as follows: TGTGCCAGCAGCTTAGAGGGGACTAGCGGGAGCTGGAATGAGCAGTTCTTC. Translated, it reads CASSLEGTSGSWNEQFF.